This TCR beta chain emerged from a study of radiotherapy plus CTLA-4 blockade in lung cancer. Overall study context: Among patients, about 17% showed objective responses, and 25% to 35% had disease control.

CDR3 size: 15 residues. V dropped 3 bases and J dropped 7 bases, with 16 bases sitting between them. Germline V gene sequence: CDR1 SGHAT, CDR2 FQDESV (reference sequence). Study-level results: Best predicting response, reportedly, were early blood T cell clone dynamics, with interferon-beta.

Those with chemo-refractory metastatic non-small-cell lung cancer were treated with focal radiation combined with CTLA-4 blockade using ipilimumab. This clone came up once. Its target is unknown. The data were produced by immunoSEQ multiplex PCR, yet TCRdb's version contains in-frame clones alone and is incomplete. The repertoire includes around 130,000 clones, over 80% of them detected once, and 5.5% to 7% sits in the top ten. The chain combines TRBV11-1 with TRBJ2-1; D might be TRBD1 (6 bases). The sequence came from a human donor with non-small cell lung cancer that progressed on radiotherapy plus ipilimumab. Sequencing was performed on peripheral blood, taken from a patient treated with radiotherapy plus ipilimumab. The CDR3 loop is CASSLGTQSRNEQFF. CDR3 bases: TGTGCCAGCAGCTTGGGGACACAATCCCGGAATGAGCAGTTCTTC.